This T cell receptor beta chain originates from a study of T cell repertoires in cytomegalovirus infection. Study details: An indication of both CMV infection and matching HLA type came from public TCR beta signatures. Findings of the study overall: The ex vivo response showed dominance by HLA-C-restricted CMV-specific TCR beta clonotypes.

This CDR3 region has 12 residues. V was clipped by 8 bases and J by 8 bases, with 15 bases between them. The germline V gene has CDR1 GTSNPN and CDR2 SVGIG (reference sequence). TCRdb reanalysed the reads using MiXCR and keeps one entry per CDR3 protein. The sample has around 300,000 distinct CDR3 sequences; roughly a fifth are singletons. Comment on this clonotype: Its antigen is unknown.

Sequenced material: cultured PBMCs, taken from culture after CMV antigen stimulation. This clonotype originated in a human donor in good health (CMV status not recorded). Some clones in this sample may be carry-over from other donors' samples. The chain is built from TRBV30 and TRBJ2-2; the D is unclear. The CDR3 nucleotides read TGTGCCCTCGGACGGGTGCCTGGGGAGCTGTTTTTT. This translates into CALGRVPGELFF.